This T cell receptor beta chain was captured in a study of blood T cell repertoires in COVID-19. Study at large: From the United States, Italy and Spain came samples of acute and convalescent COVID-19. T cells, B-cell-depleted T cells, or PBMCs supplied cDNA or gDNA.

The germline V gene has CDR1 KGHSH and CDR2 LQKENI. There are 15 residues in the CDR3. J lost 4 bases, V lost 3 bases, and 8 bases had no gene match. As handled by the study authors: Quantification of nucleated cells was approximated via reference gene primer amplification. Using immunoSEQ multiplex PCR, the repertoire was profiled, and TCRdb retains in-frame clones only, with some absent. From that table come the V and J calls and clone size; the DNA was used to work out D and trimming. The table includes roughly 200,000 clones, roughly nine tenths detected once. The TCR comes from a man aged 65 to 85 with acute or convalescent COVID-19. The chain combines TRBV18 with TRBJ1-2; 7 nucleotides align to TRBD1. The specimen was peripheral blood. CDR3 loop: CASSPNRQGSYGYTF. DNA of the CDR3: TGTGCCAGCTCACCTAACCGACAGGGAAGCTATGGCTACACCTTC.